These 21 T cell receptor beta chains originate from one sample sequenced in a study of shared clonotypes between healthy human individuals. Repertoires were generated with immunoSEQ multiplex PCR, while TCRdb's copy carries only in-frame clones and drops some. The sample comprises about 730,000 clones, 55% to 75% of which are singletons, and roughly 1.8% rests with the top ten. The sequenced sample was memory CD4+ T cells sorted from blood. Documented subset: CD45RA-negative fraction. These receptor sequences come from a woman between 25 and 40 years old in good health.

Comment on this clone: Other nucleotide sequences from this sample produce the same CDR3. The V gene is TRBV11-2, the J gene TRBJ1-1, with a possible D match to TRBD1 (5 bases). The CDR3 has 13 amino acids. The V end lost 5 bases, the J end lost 1 base, and 8 bases lay between the germline ends. From germline, CDR1 is SGHAT and CDR2 FQNNGV. The CDR3 reads CASSLGGNTEAFF. The DNA of the CDR3 is TGTGCCAGCAGCCTCGGGGGGAACACTGAAGCTTTCTTT. The full variable domain, its missing parts supplied by reference TRBV11-2 and TRBJ1-1, is EAGVAQSPRYKIIEKRQSVAFWCNPISGHATLYWYQQILGQGPKLLIQFQNNGVVDDSQLPKDRFSAERLKGVDSTLKIQPAKLEDSAVYLCASSLGGNTEAFFGQGTRLTVV.

CDR3: CAISGGLAGGNEQFF. The CDR3 DNA is TGTGCCATCAGTGGGGGACTAGCGGGAGGAAATGAGCAGTTCTTC. J is TRBJ2-1 and V is TRBV10-3; 15 nucleotides agree with TRBD2. Germline V lookup: CDR1 ENHRY, CDR2 SYGVKD. V shed 4 bases, J shed 7 bases, and the junction held 2 bases outside the gene matches. The CDR3 contains 15 residues.

A remark on this clone: The sample contains more than one DNA sequence encoding this CDR3. V and J are TRBV28 and TRBJ2-7; 10 nucleotides align to TRBD1. V gave up 5 bases and J gave up 6 bases; unmatched junction bases: 4. Per germline, CDR1 MDHEN and CDR2 SYDVKM. CDR3 length: 13 residues. The CDR3 DNA sequence: TGTGCCAGCAGTGGGACAGGGGTTCGCGAGCAGTACTTC. Amino acid sequence: CASSGTGVREQYF. Full variable domain (missing parts from reference TRBV28 and TRBJ2-7): DVKVTQSSRYLVKRTGEKVFLECVQDMDHENMFWYRQDPGLGLRLIYFSYDVKMKEKGDIPEGYSVSREKKERFSLILESASTNQTSMYLCASSGTGVREQYFGPGTRLTVT.

This chain links TRBV18 with TRBJ2-2; the D gene is possibly TRBD1 (5 bases). Looked up from germline, CDR1 is KGHSH and CDR2 is LQKENI. V was clipped by 1 base and J by 5 bases, with 11 bases between them. This CDR3 is 15 amino acids long. The CDR3 loop reads CASSPQGDLTGELFF. For the CDR3, the DNA is TGTGCCAGCTCACCACAAGGGGATCTAACCGGGGAGCTGTTTTTT.

This chain connects TRBV30 to TRBJ2-7, with D hard to call. The germline V gene encodes CDR1 GTSNPN and CDR2 SVGIG (reference sequence). V was pared by 3 bases and J by 2 bases, with 11 bases between. This CDR3 has 13 residues. The CDR3 loop is CAWRQSPAYEQYF. The DNA for the CDR3 is TGTGCCTGGAGACAGTCACCAGCCTACGAGCAGTACTTC.

The chain recombines TRBV5-1 with TRBJ2-5; TRBD1 is a possible D gene (5 bases). Germline lookup yields CDR1 SGHRS and CDR2 YFSETQ. CDR3 size: 13 residues. Trimming shortened V by 5 bases and J by 2 bases, and 10 bases separated the two germline ends. CDR3 nucleotides: TGCGCCAGCAGATCGACAGAACAAGAGACCCAGTACTTC. It is translated as CASRSTEQETQYF. Full variable domain (outside the CDR3, taken from reference TRBV5-1 and TRBJ2-5): KAGVTQTPRYLIKTRGQQVTLSCSPISGHRSVSWYQQTPGQGLQFLFEYFSETQRNKGNFPGRFSGRQFSNSRSEMNVSTLELGDSALYLCASRSTEQETQYFGPGTRLLVL.

The chain combines TRBV4-1 with TRBJ1-4, with D unresolved. The germline V gene encodes CDR1 MGHRA and CDR2 YSYEKL. CDR3 length: 16 residues. V lost 1 base and J lost 0, with 9 bases in between. The CDR3 loop is CASSQGSGPTNEKLFF. In nucleotides, the CDR3 is TGCGCCAGCAGCCAAGGAAGCGGTCCAACTAATGAAAAACTGTTTTTT.

V usage is TRBV5-6 and J usage is TRBJ1-5; D is possibly TRBD1 (6 bases). This CDR3 contains 15 residues. V lost 1 base, J lost 0 bases, and 8 bases lay in between. The V gene's germline CDR1 is SGHDT and CDR2 YYEEEE. The CDR3 bases are TGTGCCAGCAGCTTGTGGACAGCTAGCAATCAGCCCCAGCATTTT. Its protein is CASSLWTASNQPQHF.

The gene calls are TRBV4-1 and TRBJ2-5, with TRBD2 matching 8 bases. Germline loops: CDR1 MGHRA, CDR2 YSYEKL. After removal of 4 bases from V and 4 bases from J, the junction contained 5 bases not matched to a gene. The CDR3 has 14 amino acids. CDR3: CASSRFSGTETQYF. The DNA for the CDR3 is TGCGCCAGCAGCCGGTTTAGCGGGACAGAGACCCAGTACTTC.

The chain uses TRBV11-2 and TRBJ2-7; D is ambiguous. V shed 3 bases and J shed 6 bases, with 12 bases lying between them. CDR3 size: 13 residues. Germline-derived CDR1 and CDR2 are SGHAT and FQNNGV. The CDR3 spells CASSLGRWFEQYF. CDR3 bases: TGTGCCAGCAGCTTGGGTCGGTGGTTCGAGCAGTACTTC.

This chain links TRBV10-3 with TRBJ2-7; 10 bases are a match to TRBD1. The germline V gene has CDR1 ENHRY and CDR2 SYGVKD. V lost 4 bases and J lost 1; bases outside the gene matches: 4. The CDR3 loop spans 15 amino acids. DNA for the CDR3: TGTGCCATCAGTGCCGGGACAGGGGTTTCCTACGAGCAGTACTTC. Protein: CAISAGTGVSYEQYF.

About this clone itself: One base away lies a much larger clone, so this may be a sequencing read error. In the same sample, other DNA sequences code for this CDR3. CDR3 coding DNA: TGTGCCAGCTCACCGGGACAGCAAGAGACCCAGTACTTC. Its protein is CASSPGQQETQYF. V usage is TRBV18 and J usage is TRBJ2-5; 7 bases match TRBD1. Germline values: CDR1 KGHSH, CDR2 LQKENI. With V trimmed by 3 bases and J by 2 bases, 0 bases remained unmatched. The length of the CDR3 is 13 residues.

The gene calls are TRBV5-1 and TRBJ1-2; 7 nucleotides line up with TRBD1. This CDR3 has 14 residues. The trim removed 0 bases at V and 4 bases at J, leaving 3 bases unmatched. CDR1 is SGHRS, CDR2 YFSETQ, per germline. The CDR3: CASSLEGGGYGYTF. CDR3 sequence (DNA): TGCGCCAGCAGCTTGGAAGGGGGCGGCTATGGCTACACCTTC. Full variable domain (missing parts from reference TRBV5-1 and TRBJ1-2): KAGVTQTPRYLIKTRGQQVTLSCSPISGHRSVSWYQQTPGQGLQFLFEYFSETQRNKGNFPGRFSGRQFSNSRSEMNVSTLELGDSALYLCASSLEGGGYGYTFGSGTRLTVV.

The V call is TRBV28, the J call TRBJ1-2, with D uncertain. Germline V gene data show CDR1 as MDHEN and CDR2 as SYDVKM. V was pared by 2 bases and J by 1 base, with 8 bases between. The CDR3 consists of 14 residues. DNA for the CDR3: TGTGCCAGCAGTTTACCTCATAATAACTATGGCTACACCTTC. The encoded protein is CASSLPHNNYGYTF.

This clone was seen once. V gene TRBV19 combines with J gene TRBJ1-1, with D maybe TRBD1 (5 bases). Trimming removed 6 bases at V and 0 bases at J, with 11 bases between. The CDR3 has 14 amino acids. Germline V gives CDR1 LNHDA, CDR2 SQIVND (reference sequence). The DNA for the CDR3 is TGTGCCAGTAGAGGTCAGGGAGTGAACACTGAAGCTTTCTTT. Its protein is CASRGQGVNTEAFF.

In its sample, this clone was seen a few times. This sample includes further DNA sequences coding for the same CDR3. This chain uses TRBV5-1 with TRBJ2-1, with D possibly being TRBD2 (6 bases). Germline V lookup: CDR1 SGHRS, CDR2 YFSETQ. The CDR3 covers 15 residues. The V end was cut by 3 bases, the J end by 0 bases, with 10 bases between. The CDR3 DNA reads as TGCGCCAGCAGCTACAGTAGCGGCTCCTACAATGAGCAGTTCTTC. It yields the protein CASSYSSGSYNEQFF.

This clone was counted a few times. The junction departs from the called germline gene at one end, perhaps through a read error. Other DNA sequences from this sample encode an identical CDR3 as well. The chain combines TRBV20-1 with TRBJ2-3; D gene unclear. The CDR3 has 10 amino acids. Per the germline V gene, CDR1 is DFQATT and CDR2 is SNEGSKA (reference sequence). CDR3 coding DNA: TGCAGTGCTAGAGCAGACACGCAGTATTTT. Translation: CSARADTQYF.

V is TRBV29-1 and J is TRBJ1-1, with a tentative D call TRBD1 (6 bases). This CDR3 is 14 amino acids long. In germline, CDR1 is SQVTM, CDR2 ANQGSEA. Trimming took 6 bases from V and 6 from J, leaving 20 bases between them. This chain's CDR3 is CSVVPPTGFAEAFF. For the CDR3, the DNA is TGCAGCGTAGTCCCACCTACAGGGTTTGCTGAAGCTTTCTTT.

This clone occurred a few times. The V gene is TRBV6-5, the J gene TRBJ1-5, with no clear D. V shed 7 bases and J shed 7 bases, with 20 bases lying between them. Germline V gives CDR1 MNHEY, CDR2 SVGAGI. The CDR3 is made up of 15 amino acids. In DNA form, the CDR3 reads TGTGCCAGCACCTTCTCCAAAACTTCGGGACAGCCCCAGCATTTT. Its translation is CASTFSKTSGQPQHF.

CDR3 nucleotides: TGTGCCACCAGCAGCCGATACAGCGTTGATGAAGCTTTCTTT. It translates to CATSSRYSVDEAFF. The J gene is TRBJ1-1, the V gene TRBV15; D is unclear. The CDR3 loop spans 14 amino acids. Per germline, CDR1 LNHNV and CDR2 YYDKDF (reference sequence). With 3 bases removed from V and 7 bases from J, the gap between germline ends came to 15 bases. Drawing the rest from reference TRBV15 and TRBJ1-1, the complete variable domain is DAMVIQNPRYQVTQFGKPVTLSCSQTLNHNVMYWYQQKSSQAPKLLFHYYDKDFNNEADTPDNFQSRRPNTSFCFLDIRSPGLGDTAMYLCATSSRYSVDEAFFGQGTRLTVV.

V usage is TRBV7-9 and J usage is TRBJ2-3; D unclear. Germline V CDR1 and CDR2: SEHNR, FQNEAQ (reference sequence). V was trimmed by 7 bases and J by 5 bases, leaving 10 bases between them. The CDR3 sequence is 12 residues long. The CDR3 bases are TGTGCCAGCACCCCCAGGCGAGATACGCAGTATTTT. Translating gives CASTPRRDTQYF.